The TCR beta chain under discussion was sequenced for a study of blood T cell repertoires in COVID-19. Trimming cost V 7 bases and J 4 bases, with 13 bases left between them. The CDR3 contains 13 residues. Germline values: CDR1 SNHLY, CDR2 FYNNEI. The assay was immunoSEQ multiplex PCR, and TCRdb's table has in-frame clones only and misses some. This table holds about 220,000 clones, 83% found once. The chain combines TRBV2 with TRBJ1-2; a weak D match, TRBD1 (5 bases). The sample taken for sequencing was PBMCs or T cells enriched from blood (not recorded which). This clonotype was obtained from a woman between 45 and 65 years old who had been exposed to COVID-19. Written as DNA, the CDR3 is TGTGCCAGCAACGAGGGACTAATCTATGGCTACACCTTC. Protein: CASNEGLIYGYTF.